These T cell receptor beta chains were read from a single sample in a study of blood T cell repertoires in COVID-19. Sequencing was performed with immunoSEQ multiplex PCR; in TCRdb, only in-frame clones are kept and a portion is missing. In the table there are approximately 170,000 clones, about four fifths of which are singletons. Sequencing was carried out using peripheral blood. The source of these receptors is a woman older than 75 with acute or convalescent COVID-19. Each CDR3 is given with its conserved first and last residue. A D gene is named only where the DNA matches it firmly. A row's size may be missing; if present it is once, few, many or a size class.

J,size,V,D,DNA,CDR3
TRBJ2-1,once,TRBV6-2/TRBV6-3,TRBD2,TGTGCCAGCAGTTATTTCTGGACTAGGTTACGTAGTCAGTTCTTC,CASSYFWTRLRSQFF
TRBJ1-1,.,TRBV6-6,.,TGTGCCAGCAGCAGGACACTGATGAACACTGAAGCTTTCTTT,CASSRTLMNTEAFF
TRBJ1-2,.,TRBV5-6,TRBD1,TGTGCCAGCAGCCTACCGGTGACAGGGAACTATGGCTACACCTTC,CASSLPVTGNYGYTF
TRBJ2-3,.,TRBV19,TRBD2,TGTGCCAGTAGTATCCTAGCGGGGAATACAGATACGCAGTATTTT,CASSILAGNTDTQYF
TRBJ2-7,.,TRBV11-3,TRBD2,TGTGCCAGCAGCTCCAAGCGGACTAGCGGGAGGGACTCCTACGAGCAGTACTTC,CASSSKRTSGRDSYEQYF
TRBJ2-4,.,TRBV7-2,TRBD1,TGTGCCAGCAGTAGAACAGGGGTGACCAAAAACATTCAGTACTTC,CASSRTGVTKNIQYF
TRBJ2-2,.,TRBV7-8,TRBD2,TGTGCCAGCAGCTTGGGACTAGCGGGAGTGGGCGGGGAGCTGTTTTTT,CASSLGLAGVGGELFF
TRBJ1-2,.,TRBV6-4,TRBD1,TGTGCCAGCAGTGTGGGACAGGGGGCCCCGAGAAGAGACTACACCTTC,CASSVGQGAPRRDYTF
TRBJ1-4,.,TRBV12-3/TRBV12-4,.,TGTGCCAGCAGCCTCGGGAATGAAAAACTGTTTTTT,CASSLGNEKLFF
TRBJ1-2,once,TRBV20-1,.,TGCAGTGCTGGTGACAGTCGCTATGGCTACACCTTC,CSAGDSRYGYTF
TRBJ2-2,.,TRBV28,TRBD1,TGTGCCAGCAGTTCGACAGGGGGCGCAAGAAACGGGGAGCTGTTTTTT,CASSSTGGARNGELFF
TRBJ2-3,once,TRBV5-1,TRBD2,TGCGCCAGCAGCTGGACTAGCGGGAGTAGGGATACGCAGTATTTT,CASSWTSGSRDTQYF
TRBJ2-3,few,TRBV28,TRBD1,TGTGCCAGCAGCATCACAGGGGGCGGCACAGATACGCAGTATTTT,CASSITGGGTDTQYF
TRBJ1-5,.,TRBV5-1,.,TGCGCCAGCAGCCCCTTGCCAGGAAGCAATCAGCCCCAGCATTTT,CASSPLPGSNQPQHF
TRBJ2-7,.,TRBV3-1/TRBV3-2,.,TGTGCCAGCAGCCCCGACAGGCGCTCCTACGAGCAGTACTTC,CASSPDRRSYEQYF
TRBJ2-1,once,TRBV30,TRBD1,TGTGCCTGGAGGGACAACCGGGACAGGCAGTTCTTC,CAWRDNRDRQFF
TRBJ2-5,.,TRBV9,.,TGTGCCAGCAGCCCCCGACCACAGGGATCGGGGACCCAGTACTTC,CASSPRPQGSGTQYF
TRBJ1-5,few,TRBV6-5,.,TGTGCCAGCAGTTATTTAGGGGTAAATCAGCCCCAGCATTTT,CASSYLGVNQPQHF
TRBJ2-1,.,TRBV2,TRBD2,TGTGCCAGCAGAAAGGAAGCGGGGGGGCCGGGGAATGAGCAGTTCTTC,CASRKEAGGPGNEQFF
TRBJ2-2,.,TRBV23-1,TRBD2,TGCGCCAGCAGTCCCCCGAGGACTTATAGCGGGACGAACACCGGGGAGCTGTTTTTT,CASSPPRTYSGTNTGELFF
TRBJ2-3,.,TRBV7-9,.,TGTGCCAGCAGCTTAACAGGGCCAAATACGCAGTATTTT,CASSLTGPNTQYF
TRBJ1-1,.,TRBV6-4,.,TGTGCCAGCAGCGAAACAGTGAACACTGAAGCTTTCTTT,CASSETVNTEAFF
TRBJ2-1,few,TRBV5-1,TRBD2,TGCGCCAGCAGTTCGCTAGCGGGGGGGCCGAGGAATGAGCAGTTCTTC,CASSSLAGGPRNEQFF
TRBJ2-7,few,TRBV7-2,TRBD1,TGTGCCAGCAGCTTAGGGAGACAGGGCTACGAGCAGTACTTC,CASSLGRQGYEQYF
TRBJ2-2,.,TRBV11-3,.,TGTGCCAGCAGCTTTGACAGGAGCACCGGGGAGCTGTTTTTT,CASSFDRSTGELFF
TRBJ2-7,.,TRBV2,TRBD2,TGTGCCAGCAGTGAATTTTTGGGGACTAGTTATCGCGAGCAGTACTTC,CASSEFLGTSYREQYF
TRBJ2-3,.,TRBV2,TRBD1,TGTGCCAGCGGCCGGGACAGTGCCTCCACAGATACGCAGTATTTT,CASGRDSASTDTQYF
TRBJ1-1,.,TRBV5-4,TRBD1,TGTGCCAGCAGCTTTGCAGGGGGCTCTGAAGCTTTCTTT,CASSFAGGSEAFF